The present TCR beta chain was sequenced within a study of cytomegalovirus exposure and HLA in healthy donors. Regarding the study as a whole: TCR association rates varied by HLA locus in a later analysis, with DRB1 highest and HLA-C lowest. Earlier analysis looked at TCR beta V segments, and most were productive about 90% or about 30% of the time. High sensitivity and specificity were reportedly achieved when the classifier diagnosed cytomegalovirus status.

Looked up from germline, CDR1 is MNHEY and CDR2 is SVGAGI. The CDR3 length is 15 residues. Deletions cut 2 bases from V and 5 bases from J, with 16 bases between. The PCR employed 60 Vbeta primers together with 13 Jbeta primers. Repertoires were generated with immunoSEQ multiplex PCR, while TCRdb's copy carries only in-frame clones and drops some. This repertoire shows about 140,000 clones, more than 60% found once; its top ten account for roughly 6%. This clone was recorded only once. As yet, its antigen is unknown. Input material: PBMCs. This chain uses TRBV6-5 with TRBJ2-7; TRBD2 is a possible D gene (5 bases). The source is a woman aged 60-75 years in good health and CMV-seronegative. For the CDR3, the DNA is TGTGCCAGCAGTTACAGACGGGATTATCGGGACGAGCAGTACTTC. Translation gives CASSYRRDYRDEQYF.